Presented here are 28 T cell receptor beta chains from one specimen sequenced in a study of blood T cell repertoires in COVID-19. Clones were read by immunoSEQ multiplex PCR, and TCRdb kept only the in-frame ones, dropping some. Of 200,000 or so clones listed, roughly four fifths are singletons. Sequencing was done on a sample of peripheral blood. The receptors here all came from a man aged 30 to 45 with active or convalescent COVID-19.

This clone was counted a single time. The gene calls are TRBV12-3 or TRBV12-4 and TRBJ2-5, with D possibly matching TRBD1 (6 bases). Trimming took 6 bases from V and 5 from J, leaving 13 bases between them. The length of the CDR3 is 13 residues. The DNA for the CDR3 is TGTGCCAGCAGGTCAGGGGCCCTGGAGACCCAGTACTTC. It translates to CASRSGALETQYF.

The V call is TRBV6-1, the J call TRBJ2-1; 10 bases map to TRBD1. Germline lookup yields CDR1 MNHNS and CDR2 SASEGT. With 2 bases clipped from V and 4 bases from J, the junction kept 5 bases outside the gene matches. The CDR3 is made up of 16 amino acids. This CDR3 reads CASSEMDRGTYNEQFF. In nucleotides, the CDR3 is TGTGCCAGCAGTGAAATGGACAGGGGGACTTACAATGAGCAGTTCTTC.

This chain connects TRBV18 to TRBJ1-2; TRBD1 aligns across 8 bases. Trimming removed 2 bases from V and 10 bases from J; junction bases left unmatched: 6. The CDR3 is 13 amino acids. Germline-derived CDR1 and CDR2 are KGHSH and LQKENI. The CDR3 protein is CASSPGDRSDYTF. For the CDR3, the DNA is TGTGCCAGCTCACCAGGGGACAGGAGCGACTACACCTTC.

This sequence joins TRBV5-5 and TRBJ1-5; 11 nucleotides align to TRBD1. Trimming took 4 bases from V and 2 from J; bases not matched to a gene: 8. Germline assignment: CDR1 SGHKS and CDR2 YYEKEE (reference sequence). This CDR3 comprises 17 residues. CDR3 sequence (DNA): TGTGCCAGCAGCGTAGGACAGGGGGCTACGGGCAATCAGCCCCAGCATTTT. This codes for CASSVGQGATGNQPQHF. Together with reference TRBV5-5 and TRBJ1-5, the CDR3 gives the full variable domain: DAGVTQSPTHLIKTRGQQVTLRCSPISGHKSVSWYQQVLGQGPQFIFQYYEKEERGRGNFPDRFSARQFPNYSSELNVNALLLGDSALYLCASSVGQGATGNQPQHFGDGTRLSIL.

The CDR3 loop is CASSQIGTPQETQYF. In DNA, the CDR3 is TGTGCCAGCTCTCAAATTGGGACACCGCAAGAGACCCAGTACTTC. The chain combines TRBV18 with TRBJ2-5; weak D call: TRBD1 (6 bases). Trimming shortened V by 6 bases and J by 2 bases, and 16 bases separated the two germline ends. The CDR3 runs to 15 residues. Germline values: CDR1 KGHSH, CDR2 LQKENI.

J is TRBJ1-5 and V is TRBV3-1 (or the pseudogene TRBV3-2); perhaps TRBD1 as D (5 bases). V gave up 6 bases and J gave up 7 bases, with 13 bases separating them. The CDR3 is made up of 13 amino acids. Germline CDR1 LGHDT, CDR2 YNNKEL (reference sequence). In DNA, the CDR3 is TGTGCCAGCAGTCAGACAGTTTCCCAGCCCCAGCATTTT. It translates to CASSQTVSQPQHF.

The rearrangement links TRBV12-3 or TRBV12-4 to TRBJ1-4; D is unresolved. Trimming shortened V by 5 bases and J by 16 bases, and 17 bases separated the two germline ends. The CDR3 has 12 residues. DNA of the CDR3: TGTGCCAGCAGTCCCCGACCGGGGATGCAGTTTTTT. Residues: CASSPRPGMQFF.

The chain joins TRBV6-2 or TRBV6-3 to TRBJ2-1, with D possibly being TRBD2 (6 bases). Per germline, CDR1 MNHEY and CDR2 SVGEGT. Trimming removed 2 bases at V and 4 bases at J, with 12 bases between. This CDR3 has 15 residues. CDR3: CASSYLGGDYNEQFF. Here the CDR3 DNA reads TGTGCCAGCAGTTACCTCGGCGGGGATTACAATGAGCAGTTCTTC.

The rearrangement links TRBV7-9 to TRBJ1-3; tentative D call: TRBD1 (5 bases). V lost 6 bases and J 2 bases, leaving 11 bases between the germline ends. CDR1 SEHNR and CDR2 FQNEAQ come from the germline V gene (reference sequence). The CDR3 totals 14 residues. CDR3: CASRPQGTGNTIYF. In DNA, the CDR3 is TGTGCCAGCAGACCCCAGGGTACTGGAAACACCATATATTTT.

The chain has TRBV5-1 and TRBJ2-2; 9 bases map to TRBD1. The length of the CDR3 is 15 residues. Trimming took 4 bases from V and 3 from J; bases not matched to a gene: 4. Looked up from germline, CDR1 is SGHRS and CDR2 is YFSETQ. In nucleotides, the CDR3 is TGCGCCAGCAGCCCTGGGACAGGGTACACCGGGGAGCTGTTTTTT. The encoded protein is CASSPGTGYTGELFF. Complete variable domain (other parts from reference TRBV5-1 and TRBJ2-2): KAGVTQTPRYLIKTRGQQVTLSCSPISGHRSVSWYQQTPGQGLQFLFEYFSETQRNKGNFPGRFSGRQFSNSRSEMNVSTLELGDSALYLCASSPGTGYTGELFFGEGSRLTVL.

The CDR3 is CASSVGLAGYEQYF. The CDR3 bases are TGTGCCAGCAGCGTTGGACTAGCGGGCTACGAGCAGTACTTC. This sequence joins TRBV9 and TRBJ2-7; TRBD2 aligns across 11 bases. The CDR3 has 14 residues. Per germline, CDR1 SGDLS and CDR2 YYNGEE. V shed 2 bases, J shed 3 bases, and the junction held 1 base outside the gene matches.

The gene calls are TRBV27 and TRBJ2-7; 8 bases are a match to TRBD1. V lost 5 bases to trimming and J lost 6 bases; unmatched junction nucleotides: 12. CDR1 is MNHEY, CDR2 SMNVEV, per germline (reference sequence). The CDR3 sequence is 15 residues long. CDR3 sequence (DNA): TGTGCCAGCAGTCTCCAGGGGGCTCGGATCAGCGAGCAGTACTTC. It translates to CASSLQGARISEQYF.

This chain uses TRBV4-2 with TRBJ2-5; 15 bases align to TRBD2. The V gene's germline CDR1 is LGHNA and CDR2 YNFKEQ. With 1 base clipped from V and 0 bases from J, the junction kept 6 bases outside the gene matches. This CDR3 has 19 amino acids. CDR3 nucleotide sequence: TGTGCCAGCAGCCAAGGTGCCGGGACTAGCGGGGGGTACCAAGAGACCCAGTACTTC. Translated, it gives CASSQGAGTSGGYQETQYF.

This clone was observed a few times. This chain connects TRBV10-1 to TRBJ1-5, with 9 nucleotides matching TRBD1. Germline V lookup: CDR1 WNHNN, CDR2 SYGVQD (reference sequence). Unmatched junction bases numbered 5, after V lost 3 bases and J lost 5 bases. The CDR3 loop spans 15 amino acids. The CDR3 protein is CASSDTDRGYQPQHF. Here the CDR3 DNA reads TGCGCCAGCAGTGATACGGACAGGGGCTATCAGCCCCAGCATTTT.

The chain joins TRBV7-9 to TRBJ1-5; D unclear. CDR1 and CDR2 (germline): SEHNR, FQNEAQ (reference sequence). CDR3 length: 17 residues. V was clipped by 8 bases and J by 0 bases, with 20 bases between them. The chain's CDR3 is CASPFPLSSGSNQPQHF. CDR3 sequence (DNA): TGTGCCAGCCCCTTCCCTTTGAGCTCCGGTAGCAATCAGCCCCAGCATTTT.

This clone was found once. J is TRBJ2-2 and V is TRBV5-5; TRBD1 matches 8 bases. The ends lost 2 bases at V and 2 bases at J; junction bases unmatched: 2. This CDR3 is built from 15 residues. Germline CDR1 SGHKS, CDR2 YYEKEE (reference sequence). Here the CDR3 reads CASSFRGLNTGELFF. CDR3 bases: TGTGCCAGCAGCTTCAGGGGGCTAAACACCGGGGAGCTGTTTTTT.

The chain joins TRBV5-4 to TRBJ1-1; TRBD1 matches at 8 bases. Germline CDR1 reads SGHNT; CDR2 reads YYREEE (reference sequence). This CDR3 has 17 residues. The J segment lost 0 bases and the V segment lost 3 bases, leaving 10 bases of the junction unmatched. CDR3 protein: CASSYVTGAWMNTEAFF. The CDR3 bases are TGTGCCAGCAGCTATGTGACAGGGGCTTGGATGAACACTGAAGCTTTCTTT. Full variable domain (outside the CDR3, taken from reference TRBV5-4 and TRBJ1-1): ETGVTQSPTHLIKTRGQQVTLRCSSQSGHNTVSWYQQALGQGPQFIFQYYREEENGRGNFPPRFSGLQFPNYSSELNVNALELDDSALYLCASSYVTGAWMNTEAFFGQGTRLTVV.

The genes are TRBV19 and TRBJ1-5; 11 bases agree with TRBD1. With 6 bases clipped from V and 3 bases from J, the junction kept 7 bases outside the gene matches. The CDR3 totals 16 residues. Germline CDR1 LNHDA, CDR2 SQIVND (reference sequence). The CDR3, as DNA: TGTGCCAGTAGGGGACGGACAGGGGGCCACAATCAGCCCCAGCATTTT. Encoded protein: CASRGRTGGHNQPQHF.

The rearrangement joins TRBV5-1 to TRBJ1-2, with 9 bases identical to TRBD1. The CDR3 covers 14 residues. Trimming removed 4 bases from V and 6 bases from J; junction bases left unmatched: 7. Germline CDR1 and CDR2: SGHRS and YFSETQ. The CDR3 spells CASSRDREGDGYTF. The CDR3 DNA follows: TGCGCCAGCAGCCGGGACAGGGAAGGGGATGGCTACACCTTC.

V gene TRBV11-3 combines with J gene TRBJ2-7; 8 nucleotides line up with TRBD1. Germline lookup yields CDR1 SGHNT and CDR2 YENEEA. The CDR3 consists of 14 residues. The V gene end was trimmed by 5 bases and the J gene end by 6 bases; junction bases not matched to a gene: 9. This CDR3 is CASSATGVGGEQYF. DNA for the CDR3: TGTGCCAGCAGCGCGACAGGGGTAGGTGGCGAGCAGTACTTC.

The gene calls are TRBV9 and TRBJ2-7, with 9 nucleotides matching TRBD2. This CDR3 has 16 amino acids. Germline V gives CDR1 SGDLS, CDR2 YYNGEE. V trimming: 2 bases; J trimming: 2 bases; junction bases outside the gene matches: 8. The CDR3, as DNA: TGTGCCAGCAGCGTCCGGCGCGGGGGGGCACCCTACGAGCAGTACGTC. Amino acids: CASSVRRGGAPYEQYV.

V and J are TRBV6-5 and TRBJ1-5; no clear D. Trimming took 0 bases from V and 5 from J, leaving 8 bases between them. From germline, CDR1 is MNHEY and CDR2 SVGAGI. The CDR3 loop spans 14 amino acids. Written as DNA, the CDR3 is TGTGCCAGCAGTTACTCGTCGGGTTATCAGCCCCAGCATTTT. It codes for CASSYSSGYQPQHF.

The chain recombines TRBV11-2 with TRBJ1-5, with TRBD1 matching 7 bases. The CDR3 covers 14 residues. Germline CDR1 reads SGHAT; CDR2 reads FQNNGV. The V gene end was trimmed by 5 bases and the J gene end by 3 bases; junction bases not matched to a gene: 4. In DNA, the CDR3 is TGTGCCAGCAGCCCGACAGGGCTCAATCAGCCCCAGCATTTT. This codes for CASSPTGLNQPQHF.

This chain uses TRBV2 with TRBJ1-2; weak D call: TRBD1 (5 bases). In germline, CDR1 is SNHLY, CDR2 FYNNEI. The ends were cut back, 5 bases at V and 7 bases at J, with 23 bases in the middle. The CDR3 sequence is 16 residues long. The DNA for the CDR3 is TGTGCCAGCAGTCTTGGGGGGGGACTCGCCTCAAGTGGCTACACCTTC. Its protein is CASSLGGGLASSGYTF.

The rearrangement uses TRBV19 and TRBJ2-7, with 9 bases matching TRBD2. This CDR3 has 15 residues. Germline V lookup: CDR1 LNHDA, CDR2 SQIVND (reference sequence). The J segment lost 3 bases and the V segment lost 3 bases, leaving 6 bases of the junction unmatched. The CDR3: CASSIKLLAGYEQYF. CDR3 DNA: TGTGCCAGTAGTATTAAATTACTAGCGGGCTACGAGCAGTACTTC.

The chain employs TRBV25-1 and TRBJ1-1; D might be TRBD1 (6 bases). Germline CDR1 reads MGHDK; CDR2 reads SYGVNS. The CDR3 sequence is 15 residues long. The V end lost 0 bases, the J end lost 4 bases, and 12 bases lay between the germline ends. CDR3 sequence: CASSEYMGRGTEAFF. The CDR3 nucleotides are TGTGCCAGCAGTGAATATATGGGCAGGGGCACTGAAGCTTTCTTT.

The chain recombines TRBV29-1 with TRBJ1-4; D call uncertain. The CDR3 contains 13 residues. CDR1 and CDR2 from the germline V gene are SQVTM and ANQGSEA. Trimming removed 4 bases at V and 3 bases at J, with 9 bases between. CDR3 in DNA: TGCAGCGTTGGAGGCGGCCCTAATGAAAAACTGTTTTTT. It specifies CSVGGGPNEKLFF.

This sequence joins TRBV5-5 and TRBJ2-7; 10 bases are shared with TRBD1. Germline V gene lookup returns CDR1 SGHKS and CDR2 YYEKEE (reference sequence). The V segment lost 0 bases and the J segment 2 bases; nucleotides outside the gene matches: 2. CDR3 size: 15 residues. The CDR3 DNA follows: TGTGCCAGCAGCTTGGGGGACAGGGGAACCTACGAGCAGTACGTC. Translation: CASSLGDRGTYEQYV.